The sequence of this TCR beta chain was determined in a study of T cell changes during pregnancy in multiple sclerosis. The data were produced by immunoSEQ multiplex PCR, yet TCRdb's version contains in-frame clones alone and is incomplete. This sample carries tens of thousands of clones, around 90% of them seen once, and the ten largest clones take roughly 0.75%. The V and J ends lost 7 bases and 2 bases respectively, with 16 bases between them. The CDR3 covers 16 residues. Germline V gene data show CDR1 as SGDLS and CDR2 as YYNGEE. The sequence came from a female donor with multiple sclerosis, enrolled in a pregnancy study. The sample here was CD4+ T cells from peripheral blood mononuclear cells, taken before pregnancy. The V gene is TRBV9, the J gene TRBJ1-6; no clear D. CDR3 DNA: TGTGCCAGCGGGAGATCGACGATCCCCTATAATTCACCCCTCCACTTT. Encoded protein: CASGRSTIPYNSPLHF.